Here is one T cell receptor beta chain with its context. Germline-derived CDR1 and CDR2 are LNHNV and YYDKDF (reference sequence). Trimming took 4 bases from V and 5 from J; bases not matched to a gene: 17. This CDR3 contains 19 residues. TCRdb keeps only in-frame clones here, not all; method: immunoSEQ multiplex PCR. The sample carries tens of thousands of clones, approximately 84% recorded once. This record belongs to a study of radiotherapy plus CTLA-4 blockade in lung cancer. Patients with chemo-refractory metastatic non-small-cell lung cancer received focal radiation plus CTLA-4 blockade with ipilimumab.

Specimen: peripheral blood, collected from a patient treated with radiotherapy plus ipilimumab. The clonotype was recovered from a human donor with non-small cell lung cancer whose response to radiotherapy plus ipilimumab could not be evaluated. The rearrangement uses TRBV15 and TRBJ1-2; 12 nucleotides match TRBD1. CDR3 sequence (DNA): TGTGCCACCAGCATAGGGATCCGCGGGACAGGGGGCCCTGAGTATGGCTACACCTTC. This sequence encodes CATSIGIRGTGGPEYGYTF.